This T cell receptor beta chain appears in the sequencing data of a study of tumor-infiltrating lymphocytes in primary liver carcinoma. Study outcomes and limitations: A fraction of only about 7.5-25% of top clones appeared in all five tumor regions.

Constant-region priming of around 500 ng total RNA yielded TCR beta cDNA. Investigators got TCR beta libraries out of three nested multiplex PCR rounds, done with slightly modified ARM-PCR. MiXCR, run by TCRdb on the multiplex PCR reads, gives a single entry per CDR3 protein. The profile covers about 200,000 distinct CDR3 sequences, with around 85% appearing a single time and approximately 18% taken by the ten largest. As for this clonotype: Its target is unknown.

The source material, about 18-33 mg of unsorted bulk tissue, was used to co-extract RNA and DNA. The source is a man aged 40-49 years with primary liver carcinoma and hepatitis B virus infection. The source material was tumor tissue from primary liver carcinoma.

In DNA form, the CDR3 reads TGTAACAGCACCGATGGGAGAGGCTACACCTTC. Its protein is CNSTDGRGYTF. The rearrangement joins TRBV6-5 to TRBJ1-2; D is uncertain. Germline CDR1 and CDR2: MNHEY and SVGAGI. This CDR3 region has 11 residues.